The sequence of this T cell receptor beta chain was determined in a study of graft-versus-host responses after intestinal transplantation. Study-level points and caveats: GvH clones were found in recipient marrow; some appeared first in ileum or blood. Those patients showing graft-donor T cell macrochimerism displayed high graft-versus-host to host-versus-graft clonal ratios in allografts.

Generated by immunoSEQ multiplex PCR, the TCRdb table keeps only in-frame clones and is missing some. The sample contains 6,500 to 7,500 clones, 30% to 40% of which appear only once. This clone has a handful of counts. Irradiated, violet-dye-labeled stimulators (around 200,000) were plated alongside around 200,000 CFSE-labeled responders. The sequenced sample was alloreactive CD8+ T cells from a mixed lymphocyte reaction culture, obtained before transplantation. The subset is: CFSE-low proliferating T cells sorted from roughly 6-day pre-transplant mixed lymphocyte reaction (GvH or HvG direction). The receptor was derived from a human patient who was an organ donor for intestinal transplantation.

The CDR3 coding sequence is TGTGCCAGCAGCGACAACCTCTACGAGCAGTACTTC. Translated, it gives CASSDNLYEQYF. The chain carries TRBV11-2 and TRBJ2-7; D not resolved. Germline CDR1 SGHAT, CDR2 FQNNGV. The CDR3 runs to 12 residues. V dropped 5 bases and J dropped 3 bases, with 8 bases sitting between them.